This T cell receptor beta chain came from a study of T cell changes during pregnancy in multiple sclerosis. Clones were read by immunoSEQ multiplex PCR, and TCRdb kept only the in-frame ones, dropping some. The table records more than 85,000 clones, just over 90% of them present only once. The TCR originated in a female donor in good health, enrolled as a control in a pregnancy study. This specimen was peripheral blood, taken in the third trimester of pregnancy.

This chain's CDR3 is CASSSRIAGDNEQFF. The CDR3 bases are TGTGCCAGCAGCTCCCGGATAGCGGGAGACAATGAGCAGTTCTTC. This chain joins TRBV11-1 and TRBJ2-1; 9 bases match TRBD2. The CDR3 contains 15 residues. Germline V gives CDR1 SGHAT, CDR2 FQDESV (reference sequence). V shed 4 bases and J 5 bases; nucleotides not matched to a gene: 6.